This passage covers 28 T cell receptor beta chains from one sample sequenced in a study of cytomegalovirus exposure and HLA in healthy donors. A multiplex PCR was run with 60 Vbeta primers and 13 Jbeta primers. Method: immunoSEQ multiplex PCR; TCRdb's copy keeps in-frame clones and lacks some. There are more than 95,000 clones in the sample; approximately 80% occur only once, and about 1.7% lies in the top ten. The sequencing sample was made of PBMCs. The receptors were sampled from a man younger than 30 in good health and CMV-seronegative.

This rearrangement joins TRBV11-2 to TRBJ2-7; 7 positions agree with TRBD1. Losses at the gene ends were 6 bases for V and 0 bases for J; bases not matched to a gene: 17. The germline gives CDR1 SGHAT, CDR2 FQNNGV. The CDR3 consists of 18 residues. CDR3: CASSPLNRGRGSSYEQYF. Here the CDR3 DNA reads TGTGCCAGCAGTCCGCTAAACAGGGGAAGAGGGAGCTCCTACGAGCAGTACTTC.

The J gene is TRBJ2-5, the V gene TRBV25-1, with a possible D match to TRBD2 (6 bases). The CDR3 consists of 14 residues. Germline V CDR1 and CDR2: MGHDK, SYGVNS. Trimming removed 2 bases at V and 7 bases at J, with 14 bases between. This CDR3 reads CASSEKGMGGTQYF. CDR3 nucleotides: TGTGCCAGCAGTGAAAAGGGGATGGGGGGGACCCAGTACTTC.

CDR3 protein: CASGRGYNEQFF. The DNA of the CDR3 is TGTGCCAGCGGAAGAGGTTACAATGAGCAGTTCTTC. V is TRBV7-2 and J is TRBJ2-1; unclear D gene. Germline CDR1 is SGHTA and CDR2 is FQGNSA. This CDR3 is 12 amino acids long. Trimming removed 8 bases at V and 4 bases at J, with 9 bases between. Looking up the rest from reference TRBV7-2 and TRBJ2-1 gives the full variable domain: GAGVSQSPSNKVTEKGKDVELRCDPISGHTALYWYRQSLGQGLEFLIYFQGNSAPDKSGLPSDRFSAERTGGSVSTLTIQRTQQEDSAVYLCASGRGYNEQFFGPGTRLTVL.

The chain couples TRBV6-6 to TRBJ2-1; D call uncertain. Looked up from germline, CDR1 is MNHNY and CDR2 is SVGAGI (reference sequence). The CDR3 runs to 14 residues. V was cut by 5 bases and J by 5 bases, with 13 bases left in between. DNA of the CDR3: TGTGCCAGCAGTCCCCACATGGCGGACAATGAGCAGTTCTTC. It translates to CASSPHMADNEQFF.

This chain connects TRBV12-5 to TRBJ2-7; the match to TRBD2 covers 8 bases. The J segment lost 6 bases and the V segment lost 2 bases, leaving 6 bases of the junction unmatched. From germline, CDR1 is LGHNT and CDR2 FRNRAP. The CDR3 runs to 14 residues. The CDR3 DNA follows: TGTGCTAGTGGTTTGTCTACCGGGACTAGCGAGCAGTACTTC. The encoded protein is CASGLSTGTSEQYF.

The chain joins TRBV13 to TRBJ2-7, with D perhaps TRBD2 (6 bases). The CDR3 spans 14 residues. Trimming took 4 bases from V and 7 from J, leaving 17 bases between them. Germline V lookup: CDR1 PRHDT, CDR2 FYEKMQ (reference sequence). The CDR3 DNA sequence: TGTGCCAGCAGCTCTCGGGGGTCCAGCGGTGAGCAGTACTTC. Protein sequence: CASSSRGSSGEQYF.

This clone was seen only a few times. The V gene is TRBV29-1, the J gene TRBJ1-2; 7 bases map to TRBD1. J gave up 6 bases and V 6 bases, and 7 bases lay outside the gene matches. Per the germline V gene, CDR1 is SQVTM and CDR2 is ANQGSEA. This CDR3 has 12 amino acids. The CDR3 spells CSVVTGVDGYTF. The CDR3 DNA reads TGCAGCGTGGTTACAGGGGTGGATGGCTACACCTTC.

This sequence joins TRBV5-8 and TRBJ2-3; TRBD2 matches 9 bases. V was pared by 0 bases and J by 5 bases, with 10 bases of the junction left unmatched. The germline CDR1 and CDR2 sequences are SGHTS and YDEGEE. The CDR3 covers 17 residues. The CDR3 here is CASSLAFLAGGQDTQYF. DNA of the CDR3: TGTGCCAGCAGCTTGGCGTTCCTGGCGGGGGGGCAAGATACGCAGTATTTT.

The chain joins TRBV21-1 to TRBJ1-1; TRBD1, the table's D call, was not compared with the DNA. TRBV21-1 is a pseudogene locus. The CDR3 length is 15 residues. The CDR3: CASSRREQIITEAFF. The CDR3 nucleotides read TGTGCCAGCAGCCGCCGTGAACAGATAATCACTGAAGCTTTCTTT.

This clone was picked up a small number of times. The genes are TRBV5-6 and TRBJ2-7, with D perhaps TRBD1 (6 bases). The germline V gene encodes CDR1 SGHDT and CDR2 YYEEEE. This CDR3 comprises 16 residues. Trimming shortened V by 4 bases and J by 5 bases, and 22 bases separated the two germline ends. CDR3 in DNA: TGTGCCAGCAGCGAGACGCCAGGGGAGAAGAAAAACGAGCAGTACTTC. This encodes CASSETPGEKKNEQYF. The full variable domain, completed using reference TRBV5-6 and TRBJ2-7, is DAGVTQSPTHLIKTRGQQVTLRCSPKSGHDTVSWYQQALGQGPQFIFQYYEEEERQRGNFPDRFSGHQFPNYSSELNVNALLLGDSALYLCASSETPGEKKNEQYFGPGTRLTVT.

Of note for this clone: An end of the junction does not agree with germline; a read error may underlie this. This chain joins TRBV7-9 and TRBJ1-1, with D possibly being TRBD1 (6 bases). The length of the CDR3 is 17 residues. Germline V CDR1 and CDR2: SEHNR, FQNEAQ (reference sequence). CDR3 amino acids: CSSSSSVSGTYADEAFF. CDR3 in DNA: TGTTCCAGCAGCTCCTCGGTATCCGGGACATATGCCGATGAAGCTTTCTTT.

The chain combines TRBV2 with TRBJ1-1; 9 positions agree with TRBD1. This CDR3 spans 13 amino acids. Trimming cost V 6 bases and J 3 bases; bases outside gene matches: 2. Germline V gene sequence: CDR1 SNHLY, CDR2 FYNNEI. The CDR3 reads CASSRDRDTEAFF. The CDR3 region has the DNA TGTGCCAGCAGCCGGGACAGGGACACTGAAGCTTTCTTT.

V usage is TRBV7-9 and J usage is TRBJ2-5, with D perhaps matching TRBD1 (6 bases). The DNA matches TRBJ2-7 better at its end, which makes the J call doubtful. This CDR3 contains 15 residues. The germline V gene encodes CDR1 SEHNR and CDR2 FQNEAQ (reference sequence). For the CDR3, the DNA is TGTGCCAGCAGCTTAGGGGGGCAGGGTATCTACGAGCAGTACTTC. Translated, it gives CASSLGGQGIYEQYF.

This sequence joins TRBV5-1 and TRBJ2-4; 10 bases align to TRBD1. Germline assignment: CDR1 SGHRS and CDR2 YFSETQ. With V trimmed by 3 bases and J by 5 bases, 2 bases remained unmatched. The CDR3 is 14 residues long. The CDR3 spells CASSWTGGENIQYF. The CDR3 DNA reads as TGCGCCAGCAGCTGGACAGGGGGGGAAAACATTCAGTACTTC.

V gene TRBV6-1 combines with J gene TRBJ2-7; a possible D gene is TRBD1 (5 bases). Trimming took off 6 bases at V and 4 bases at J, with 16 bases between the two ends. The V gene's germline CDR1 is MNHNS and CDR2 SASEGT. The CDR3 contains 14 residues. The CDR3 nucleotides are TGTGCCAGCAGATTACAGGATGGTTGGTACGAGCAGTACTTC. Amino acids: CASRLQDGWYEQYF.

This chain connects TRBV7-2 to TRBJ1-5, with TRBD1 matching 8 bases. Per germline, CDR1 SGHTA and CDR2 FQGNSA. V trimming: 5 bases; J trimming: 4 bases; junction bases outside the gene matches: 4. This CDR3 has 14 amino acids. CDR3 in DNA: TGTGCCAGCAGCACGACAGGGGCAAATCAGCCCCAGCATTTT. As protein: CASSTTGANQPQHF.

This clone was counted between two and nine times. The chain is built from TRBV4-2 and TRBJ2-1; 8 bases match TRBD1. J lost 9 bases, V lost 4 bases, and 11 bases had no gene match. CDR3 length: 15 amino acids. Germline CDR1 and CDR2: LGHNA and YNFKEQ. The CDR3 nucleotides read TGTGCCAGCAGCCCCCGGGACAGGCGACCCGGTGAGCAGTTCTTC. It translates to CASSPRDRRPGEQFF.

The rearrangement links TRBV5-1 to TRBJ2-7, with a possible D match to TRBD2 (6 bases). Per germline, CDR1 SGHRS and CDR2 YFSETQ. The CDR3 covers 16 residues. Deletions cut 3 bases from V and 0 bases from J, with 16 bases between. CDR3 protein: CASSWGVVRDSYEQYF. The CDR3 DNA sequence: TGCGCCAGCAGCTGGGGGGTAGTGCGGGACTCCTACGAGCAGTACTTC.

This chain uses TRBV4-3 with TRBJ2-7; 7 bases are shared with TRBD1. This CDR3 has 14 residues. Germline CDR1 and CDR2: LGHNA and YSLEER. The trim removed 0 bases at V and 4 bases at J, leaving 3 bases unmatched. For the CDR3, the DNA is TGCGCCAGCAGCCAAGAGGGCAGGGGGTACGAGCAGTACTTC. Translating it yields CASSQEGRGYEQYF.

The chain uses TRBV4-3 and TRBJ2-1; a weak D match, TRBD1 (6 bases). Germline V gives CDR1 LGHNA, CDR2 YSLEER. Trimming removed 4 bases at V and 1 base at J, with 14 bases between. This CDR3 contains 16 residues. The CDR3 sequence is CASSRTFRGSYNEQFF. DNA of the CDR3: TGCGCCAGCAGCCGGACTTTCAGGGGTTCCTACAATGAGCAGTTCTTC.

This clone was counted only a few times. The rearrangement links TRBV6-1 to TRBJ2-7, with 11 bases fitting TRBD2. The germline V gene encodes CDR1 MNHNS and CDR2 SASEGT. V lost 2 bases and J lost 2; bases outside the gene matches: 2. The CDR3 spans 15 residues. The CDR3 sequence is CASSENSGGAYEQYF. The CDR3 DNA reads as TGTGCCAGCAGTGAAAATAGCGGGGGGGCCTACGAGCAGTACTTC.

With regard to this clone: This same CDR3 is encoded by further DNA sequences in the sample. This chain joins TRBV5-1 and TRBJ2-1, with TRBD1 identical over 9 bases. Per the germline V gene, CDR1 is SGHRS and CDR2 is YFSETQ. There are 15 residues in the CDR3. The V segment lost 4 bases and the J segment 1 base; nucleotides outside the gene matches: 3. The CDR3 bases are TGCGCCAGCAGCCTGGGACAGGGATCCTACAATGAGCAGTTCTTC. Its protein is CASSLGQGSYNEQFF.

The V gene is TRBV29-1, the J gene TRBJ2-5; possibly TRBD1 for D (6 bases). CDR1 and CDR2 from the germline V gene are SQVTM and ANQGSEA. This CDR3 is built from 16 residues. Trimming pared 6 bases from V and 4 bases from J, leaving 24 bases between. This chain's CDR3 is CSVAKGPSRGTETQYF. CDR3 nucleotides: TGCAGCGTCGCTAAGGGTCCCTCGAGGGGGACAGAGACCCAGTACTTC.

V and J are TRBV5-1 and TRBJ1-3; D not resolved. V lost 4 bases, J lost 7 bases, and 21 bases lay in between. The germline gives CDR1 SGHRS, CDR2 YFSETQ. This CDR3 region has 16 residues. The CDR3 region is CASSRLQSGSGNTIYF. The CDR3 nucleotides read TGCGCCAGCAGCAGATTACAGAGTGGCTCGGGGAACACCATATATTTT. Full variable domain (remainder filled in from reference TRBV5-1 and TRBJ1-3): KAGVTQTPRYLIKTRGQQVTLSCSPISGHRSVSWYQQTPGQGLQFLFEYFSETQRNKGNFPGRFSGRQFSNSRSEMNVSTLELGDSALYLCASSRLQSGSGNTIYFGEGSWLTVV.

V is TRBV7-7 and J is TRBJ2-1; 8 nucleotides line up with TRBD2. CDR3 size: 14 residues. Germline V CDR1 and CDR2: SSHAT, FNYEAQ (reference sequence). V shed 1 base, J shed 15 bases, and the junction held 11 bases outside the gene matches. CDR3: CASSLETAGGPWFF. CDR3 DNA sequence: TGTGCCAGCAGCTTAGAGACGGCGGGGGGCCCCTGGTTCTTC. Supplemented by reference TRBV7-7 and TRBJ2-1, the full variable domain reads GAGVSQSPRYKVTKRGQDVTLRCDPISSHATLYWYQQALGQGPEFLTYFNYEAQPDKSGLPSDRFSAERPEGSISTLTIQRTEQRDSAMYRCASSLETAGGPWFFGPGTRLTVL.

The V and J genes are TRBV25-1 and TRBJ2-3, with 10 nucleotides matching TRBD2. Germline V gives CDR1 MGHDK, CDR2 SYGVNS. V lost 5 bases and J lost 5; bases outside the gene matches: 16. This CDR3 region has 18 residues. In nucleotides, the CDR3 is TGTGCCAGCAGTTCAAAAGGGGGGCTAGCGGGGGTGAAAGATACGCAGTATTTT. Its translation: CASSSKGGLAGVKDTQYF.

Concerning this clone: The sample carries other DNA sequences with the same CDR3. The CDR3 sequence: CASSLSGISGNTIYF. The CDR3, as DNA: TGCGCCAGCAGCTTGAGCGGAATCTCTGGAAACACCATATATTTT. The J gene is TRBJ1-3, the V gene TRBV5-1, with D unresolved. Trimming took off 1 base at V and 0 bases at J, with 8 bases between the two ends. There are 15 residues in the CDR3. The germline V gene encodes CDR1 SGHRS and CDR2 YFSETQ.

This rearrangement joins TRBV7-6 to TRBJ1-1; tentatively, D is TRBD1 (5 bases). Trimming removed 5 bases from V and 2 bases from J, with 9 bases in between. The germline V gene encodes CDR1 SGHVS and CDR2 FNYEAQ. CDR3 length equals 13 residues. DNA of the CDR3: TGTGCCAGCAGCCGGGGGTCCAACACTGAAGCTTTCTTT. Its protein is CASSRGSNTEAFF.